The 13 T cell receptor beta chains listed next were all sequenced from one sample in a study of blood T cell repertoires in COVID-19. Clones were sequenced by immunoSEQ multiplex PCR, and TCRdb holds only the in-frame ones, with some missing. The repertoire consists of about 180,000 clones, with 80% to 90% occurring once and the leading ten covering approximately 2.1%. Input material: peripheral blood. The receptor source for this set is a man aged 18 to 29 who had recovered from COVID-19.

The V gene is TRBV21-1, the J gene TRBJ2-1; the D call TRBD2 from the table was never checked on the DNA. TRBV21-1 is flagged as a pseudogene. This CDR3 region has 22 residues. As DNA, the CDR3 is TGTGCCAGCAGCAAAAAGGGAGGACTCGTTAGCGGGCTAGTGAGCTCCTACAATGAGCAGTTCTTC. Translated: CASSKKGGLVSGLVSSYNEQFF.

The gene calls are TRBV7-2 and TRBJ1-5; D may be TRBD1 (5 bases). Germline V CDR1 and CDR2: SGHTA, FQGNSA. V was cut by 1 base and J by 4 bases, with 14 bases left in between. This CDR3 has 16 amino acids. The CDR3 loop reads CASSLGRGPKNQPQHF. CDR3 coding DNA: TGTGCCAGCAGCTTAGGGAGGGGCCCAAAAAATCAGCCCCAGCATTTT.

The chain uses TRBV28 and TRBJ1-1, with D maybe TRBD1 (5 bases). Germline CDR1 MDHEN, CDR2 SYDVKM. The V and J ends lost 7 bases and 4 bases respectively, with 19 bases between them. The CDR3 runs to 15 residues. The CDR3, as DNA: TGTGCCAGCAAGTTCGAGGGGCGGGGGACCACTGAAGCTTTCTTT. Translation: CASKFEGRGTTEAFF.

The chain has TRBV18 and TRBJ1-1; 11 bases align to TRBD1. There are 15 residues in the CDR3. V trimming: 3 bases; J trimming: 4 bases; junction bases outside the gene matches: 4. Per germline, CDR1 KGHSH and CDR2 LQKENI. The CDR3 sequence is CASSPRTGGLTEAFF. The CDR3 bases are TGTGCCAGCTCACCGCGGACAGGGGGCCTCACTGAAGCTTTCTTT.

The chain recombines TRBV7-2 with TRBJ2-3; D gene uncertain. Germline V CDR1 and CDR2: SGHTA, FQGNSA. The V end lost 5 bases, the J end lost 0 bases, and 9 bases lay between the germline ends. This CDR3 spans 14 amino acids. For the CDR3, the DNA is TGTGCCAGCAGCCCACAGAGTAGCACAGATACGCAGTATTTT. It is translated as CASSPQSSTDTQYF.

J is TRBJ1-4 and V is TRBV30, with D perhaps TRBD1 (6 bases). The CDR3 has 15 residues. The ends were cut back, 4 bases at V and 8 bases at J, with 20 bases in the middle. CDR1 GTSNPN and CDR2 SVGIG come from the germline V gene (reference sequence). CDR3 in DNA: TGTGCCTGGAAGCGACAGGAGCGGGAAGGGGAAAAACTGTTTTTT. This translates into CAWKRQEREGEKLFF.

The V call is TRBV5-6, the J call TRBJ1-1; 8 bases line up with TRBD1. The CDR3 is 17 amino acids. The V gene's germline CDR1 is SGHDT and CDR2 YYEEEE. V trimming: 1 base; J trimming: 5 bases; junction bases outside the gene matches: 13. In nucleotides, the CDR3 is TGTGCCAGCAGCTTGAATGTGGGACAGGCCCCTCGGACTGAAGCTTTCTTT. It encodes CASSLNVGQAPRTEAFF. Supplemented by reference TRBV5-6 and TRBJ1-1, the full variable domain reads DAGVTQSPTHLIKTRGQQVTLRCSPKSGHDTVSWYQQALGQGPQFIFQYYEEEERQRGNFPDRFSGHQFPNYSSELNVNALLLGDSALYLCASSLNVGQAPRTEAFFGQGTRLTVV.

This clone came up once. The chain combines TRBV7-6 with TRBJ1-6, with unresolved D. The CDR3 spans 17 residues. Germline V gene lookup returns CDR1 SGHVS and CDR2 FNYEAQ. V lost 0 bases and J 0 bases, leaving 9 bases between the germline ends. Here the CDR3 reads CASSLAVASSYNSPLHF. CDR3 in DNA: TGTGCCAGCAGCTTAGCAGTTGCGAGCTCCTATAATTCACCCCTCCACTTT. The full variable domain, its missing parts supplied by reference TRBV7-6 and TRBJ1-6, is GAGVSQSPRYKVTKRGQDVALRCDPISGHVSLYWYRQALGQGPEFLTYFNYEAQQDKSGLPNDRFSAERPEGSISTLTIQRTEQRDSAMYRCASSLAVASSYNSPLHFGNGTRLTVT.

The rearrangement uses TRBV30 and TRBJ2-7; possible D gene TRBD2, 5 bases. CDR3 length: 13 amino acids. Germline V CDR1 and CDR2: GTSNPN, SVGIG (reference sequence). V was trimmed by 2 bases and J by 4 bases, leaving 12 bases between them. The CDR3 region is CAWSPGRAYEQYF. In DNA form, the CDR3 reads TGTGCCTGGAGTCCGGGGAGAGCGTACGAGCAGTACTTC.

As DNA, the CDR3 is TGTGCCAGCAGCTTCGGCGGGAGGGGTACAGATACGCAGTATTTT. Protein: CASSFGGRGTDTQYF. The J gene is TRBJ2-3, the V gene TRBV11-3; 9 bases map to TRBD2. Germline trimming cut 3 bases from V and 3 bases from J; bases unmatched to any gene: 4. The CDR3 length is 15 residues. From germline, CDR1 is SGHNT and CDR2 YENEEA.

The chain uses TRBV18 and TRBJ2-2; D is possibly TRBD2 (6 bases). This CDR3 is built from 16 residues. In germline, CDR1 is KGHSH, CDR2 LQKENI. Deletions cut 0 bases from V and 0 bases from J, with 8 bases between. The CDR3 DNA reads TGTGCCAGCTCACCACCGGGGGGAGCGAACACCGGGGAGCTGTTTTTT. Translating gives CASSPPGGANTGELFF.

The chain carries TRBV29-1 and TRBJ1-2; 7 nucleotides line up with TRBD1. From germline, CDR1 is SQVTM and CDR2 ANQGSEA. V shed 7 bases and J 3 bases; nucleotides not matched to a gene: 5. There are 12 residues in the CDR3. CDR3 nucleotide sequence: TGCAGCGCTAAAGACAGGGACTATGGCTACACCTTC. Amino acids: CSAKDRDYGYTF. Supplemented by reference TRBV29-1 and TRBJ1-2, the full variable domain reads SAVISQKPSRDICQRGTSLTIQCQVDSQVTMMFWYRQQPGQSLTLIATANQGSEATYESGFVIDKFPISRPNLTFSTLTVSNMSPEDSSIYLCSAKDRDYGYTFGSGTRLTVV.

The chain has TRBV5-4 and TRBJ1-4; 7 bases are shared with TRBD1. The germline gives CDR1 SGHNT, CDR2 YYREEE (reference sequence). Unmatched junction bases numbered 14, after V lost 2 bases and J lost 7 bases. The CDR3 has 17 amino acids. DNA for the CDR3: TGTGCCAGCAGCTTTGGGGGGTCGACAGGGAGGAGTGAAAAACTGTTTTTT. Translation: CASSFGGSTGRSEKLFF. Based on the CDR3 plus reference TRBV5-4 and TRBJ1-4, the full variable domain is ETGVTQSPTHLIKTRGQQVTLRCSSQSGHNTVSWYQQALGQGPQFIFQYYREEENGRGNFPPRFSGLQFPNYSSELNVNALELDDSALYLCASSFGGSTGRSEKLFFGSGTQLSVL.